A selection of T cell receptor beta chains follows, all from one sample in a study of early T cells in non-severe SARS-CoV-2 infection. TCRdb analysed the 5' RACE reads with MiXCR anew, one entry per CDR3 protein. The table includes more than 85,000 distinct CDR3 sequences, 15% to 20% detected once. This specimen was whole blood, taken at baseline. The source is an adult who was a healthcare worker with PCR-confirmed SARS-CoV-2 infection or an uninfected control (not recorded which). Both conserved end residues are part of each CDR3. The D gene is left open where the match is weak. Expanded clones get a size class; other rows say once, few or many, or leave the size out.

>TRBJ1-6|.|TRBV28|many
TGTGCCACGCAGAGGGGGGATACGACCTCACCCCTCCACTTT
CATQRGDTTSPLHF
>TRBJ2-3|TRBD1|TRBV5-6|few
TGTGCCAGCAGCTTGGCCCCTTCCTGGGACAGAATGAGCACAGATACGCAGTATTTT
CASSLAPSWDRMSTDTQYF
>TRBJ2-1|TRBD2|TRBV20-1|few
TGCAGTGCTAACGCTAGCGGGAGGGCCTTTCCTGAGCAGTTCTTC
CSANASGRAFPEQFF
>TRBJ2-1|.|TRBV5-4|many
TGTGCCAGCAGCTTCTCAGCCGGGGGACACAATGAGCAGTTCTTC
CASSFSAGGHNEQFF
>TRBJ1-6|TRBD1|TRBV4-1|.
TGCGCCAGCAGCCAGAGGAACAGGGGAAATTCACCCCTCCACTTT
CASSQRNRGNSPLHF
>TRBJ1-5|.|TRBV19|few
TGTGCCAGCGGAGGGGGGAATACAAATCAGCCCCAGCATTTT
CASGGGNTNQPQHF
>TRBJ2-7|TRBD2|TRBV10-2|few
TGCGCCAGCAGTGAGGGGGGACTAGCGGAGCTCTACGAGCAGTACTTC
CASSEGGLAELYEQYF
>TRBJ1-4|TRBD1|TRBV28|few
TGTGCCAGCAGTCGGGGACAGGGCGGAAAACTGTTTTTT
CASSRGQGGKLFF
>TRBJ2-3|.|TRBV15|.
TGTGCCGCCGGACGGGCGGATACGCAGTATTTT
CAAGRADTQYF
>TRBJ2-7|.|TRBV28|.
TGTGCCAGCAGTTTAAGCCTTTTTCGCGAGCAGTACTTC
CASSLSLFREQYF
>TRBJ1-1|.|TRBV14|few
TGTGCCAGCAGCCAAGTTACGGCGGGGACTGAAGCTTTCTTT
CASSQVTAGTEAFF
>TRBJ1-2|.|TRBV5-1|.
TGCGCCAGCAGCTTGGACACAGGGCTTGGCTACACCTTC
CASSLDTGLGYTF
>TRBJ1-2|.|TRBV20-1|.
TGCAGTGCTAGGGGGACGGGTAACTATGGCTACACCTTC
CSARGTGNYGYTF
>TRBJ1-1|.|TRBV12-3/TRBV12-4|.
TGTGCCAGCAGAAAGAACAGGGAAAGGACTTTCTTT
CASRKNRERTFF
>TRBJ1-5|.|TRBV2|.
TGTGCCAGCCGGGTGAGGGGGACTAGCAATCAGCCCCAGCATTTT
CASRVRGTSNQPQHF
>TRBJ2-3|.|TRBV7-9|.
TGTGCCAGCAGCTTAGGCGGGAACGCAGATACGCAGTATTTT
CASSLGGNADTQYF
>TRBJ1-2|.|TRBV5-1|.
TGCGCCAGCCGGGACAACTATGGCTACACCTTC
CASRDNYGYTF
>TRBJ2-1|TRBD2|TRBV6-1|few
TGTGCCAGCAGTCCGAGGAGCGGGAGGCTTTTGGTCTACAATGAGCAGTTCTTC
CASSPRSGRLLVYNEQFF
>TRBJ2-6|TRBD2|TRBV28|.
TGTGCCAGCAGTGGCGGGGGATCTGGGGCCAACGTCCTGACTTTC
CASSGGGSGANVLTF
>TRBJ2-3|.|TRBV11-2|.
TGTGCCAGCAGCTTAGATCGATTGAGCACAGATACGCAGTATTTT
CASSLDRLSTDTQYF
>TRBJ2-2|.|TRBV20-1|many
TGCAGTGCTAGGAGGGACCAGAACACCGGGGAGCTGTTTTTT
CSARRDQNTGELFF
>TRBJ1-1|TRBD1|TRBV12-3/TRBV12-4|.
TGTGCCAGCAGTCCGGCCAATACAGGGGCTGCTTTCTTT
CASSPANTGAAFF
>TRBJ2-3|TRBD2|TRBV6-1|.
TGTGCCGTACCCCGGGAGGTTCAAGATACGCAGTATTTT
CAVPREVQDTQYF
>TRBJ2-3|.|TRBV4-3|.
TGCGCCAGCAGCCAAGTTGCGCGAGGCACAGATACGCAGTATTTT
CASSQVARGTDTQYF
>TRBJ2-1|TRBD2|TRBV4-3|few
TGCGCCAGCAGCCCCGGACTAGTCAGCGATGAGCAGTTCTTC
CASSPGLVSDEQFF
>TRBJ2-1|TRBD2|TRBV5-1|.
TGCGCCAGCAGACGAACCGGGACTAGGTCCTACAATGAGCAGTTCTTC
CASRRTGTRSYNEQFF
>TRBJ2-7|.|TRBV28|.
TGTGCCAGCAGACCCCAGACAGGCGTATACGAGCAGTACTTC
CASRPQTGVYEQYF
>TRBJ2-2|.|TRBV5-1|.
TGCGCCAGCAGCAGAAGACAGACCACCGGGGAGCTGTTTTTT
CASSRRQTTGELFF
>TRBJ2-3|.|TRBV5-1|.
TGCGCCAGCAGCTTGGTCTTTAGCGTGAGTACAGATACGCAGTATTTT
CASSLVFSVSTDTQYF
>TRBJ1-1|.|TRBV27|.
TGTGCCAGCAGTCCGGCCACAGTGAACACTGAAGCTTTCTTT
CASSPATVNTEAFF